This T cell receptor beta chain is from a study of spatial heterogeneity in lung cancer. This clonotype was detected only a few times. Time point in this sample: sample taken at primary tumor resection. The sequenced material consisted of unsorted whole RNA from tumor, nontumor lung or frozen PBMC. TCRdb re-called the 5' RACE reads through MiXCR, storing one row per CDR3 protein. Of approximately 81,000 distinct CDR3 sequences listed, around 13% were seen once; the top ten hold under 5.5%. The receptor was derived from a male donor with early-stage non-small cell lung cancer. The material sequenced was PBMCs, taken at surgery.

This CDR3 reads CASRQGGSDIYGYTF. Written as DNA, the CDR3 is TGTGCCAGCAGACAGGGGGGATCGGACATCTATGGCTACACCTTC. This sequence joins TRBV3-1 and TRBJ1-2; TRBD1 agrees at 8 bases. Germline CDR1 reads LGHDT; CDR2 reads YNNKEL (reference sequence). Germline trimming cut 6 bases from V and 4 bases from J; bases unmatched to any gene: 10. This CDR3 spans 15 amino acids.